Below, 29 T cell receptor beta chains from the same sample are listed, as sequenced in a study of cytomegalovirus exposure and HLA in healthy donors. It was with 60 Vbeta and 13 Jbeta primers that the PCR ran. TCRdb's table, derived via immunoSEQ multiplex PCR, lists solely in-frame clones and lacks some. The sample holds some 150,000 clones, roughly three fifths seen once. The sequenced sample was PBMCs. These TCRs come from a woman between 40 and 50 years old in good health and CMV-seronegative.

The chain uses TRBV7-2 and TRBJ2-5; 7 nucleotides agree with TRBD2. The germline gives CDR1 SGHTA, CDR2 FQGNSA. J lost 5 bases, V lost 4 bases, and 4 bases had no gene match. The CDR3 covers 13 residues. Here the CDR3 DNA reads TGTGCCAGCAGCTCCGGGGAGGGGGAGACCCAGTACTTC. This gives the protein CASSSGEGETQYF.

This chain links TRBV28 with TRBJ2-7, with 9 bases aligning to TRBD1. Germline assignment: CDR1 MDHEN and CDR2 SYDVKM. The CDR3 runs to 15 residues. V was pared by 3 bases and J by 4 bases, with 7 bases of the junction left unmatched. The CDR3, as DNA: TGTGCCAGCAGTTTTAGGGACAGGGTCTTTTACGAGCAGTACTTC. Encoded protein: CASSFRDRVFYEQYF.

V is TRBV5-6 and J is TRBJ2-2; perhaps TRBD2 as D (5 bases). This CDR3 has 16 amino acids. Germline V gene lookup returns CDR1 SGHDT and CDR2 YYEEEE. Between the trimmed V and J ends, which lost 6 bases and 3 bases, there was a span of 18 bases. The chain's CDR3 is CASIYLAGGDTGELFF. CDR3 coding DNA: TGTGCCAGCATCTACTTGGCGGGTGGGGACACCGGGGAGCTGTTTTTT.

Only a few counts were recorded for this clone. The chain joins TRBV5-1 to TRBJ2-2; 9 bases match TRBD1. Trimming took 4 bases from V and 4 from J; bases not matched to a gene: 5. The CDR3 runs 15 residues. Germline V gives CDR1 SGHRS, CDR2 YFSETQ. The CDR3 here is CASSQGQGPTGELFF. The CDR3 nucleotides read TGCGCCAGCAGCCAAGGACAGGGGCCCACCGGGGAGCTGTTTTTT.

V usage is TRBV14 and J usage is TRBJ1-6, with 8 bases aligning to TRBD1. Germline values: CDR1 SGHDN, CDR2 FVKESK. After removal of 2 bases from V and 7 bases from J, the junction contained 7 bases not matched to a gene. The CDR3 spans 16 residues. The CDR3 DNA is TGTGCCAGCAGCCAAAGAGTGACAGGGGAAAATTCACCCCTCCACTTT. Amino acid sequence: CASSQRVTGENSPLHF.

The gene calls are TRBV4-1 and TRBJ1-5, with no clear D. V shed 0 bases and J shed 2 bases, with 8 bases lying between them. The CDR3 is 15 amino acids. Germline values: CDR1 MGHRA, CDR2 YSYEKL. DNA of the CDR3: TGCGCCAGCAGCCAAGACGATGTAGGCAATCAGCCCCAGCATTTT. It specifies CASSQDDVGNQPQHF.

V gene TRBV6-1 combines with J gene TRBJ1-4, with 7 bases lining up with TRBD1. The CDR3 consists of 13 residues. Germline CDR1 reads MNHNS; CDR2 reads SASEGT. The V and J ends lost 7 bases and 8 bases, in that order; junction bases with no gene match: 7. This CDR3 is CASMRQGVEKLFF. DNA for the CDR3: TGTGCCAGCATGCGGCAGGGGGTCGAAAAACTGTTTTTT.

The CDR3 DNA sequence: TGCGCCAGCAGTAAACAGGGGGATGGCTACACCTTC. Translated: CASSKQGDGYTF. This rearrangement joins TRBV10-2 to TRBJ1-2, with 8 bases identical to TRBD1. The CDR3 totals 12 residues. Unmatched junction bases numbered 2, after V lost 5 bases and J lost 6 bases. Per germline, CDR1 WSHSY and CDR2 SAAADI.

This clone came up once. CDR3: CASKPAGLAGSTGEQYF. The CDR3 DNA follows: TGTGCCAGCAAACCGGCGGGACTAGCGGGTTCTACAGGGGAGCAGTACTTC. The V gene is TRBV27, the J gene TRBJ2-7; the match to TRBD2 covers 12 bases. Germline V lookup: CDR1 MNHEY, CDR2 SMNVEV (reference sequence). Losses at the gene ends were 7 bases for V and 7 bases for J; bases not matched to a gene: 17. The CDR3 has 17 amino acids.

The chain employs TRBV4-2 and TRBJ2-7, with 7 positions matching TRBD2. The length of the CDR3 is 14 residues. Germline V gene lookup returns CDR1 LGHNA and CDR2 YNFKEQ. V lost 0 bases, J lost 3 bases, and 2 bases stayed unmatched. Written as DNA, the CDR3 is TGTGCCAGCAGCCAAGATGAGCGGGGCTACGAGCAGTACTTC. This gives the protein CASSQDERGYEQYF.

The chain links TRBV25-1 to TRBJ1-6; 9 bases are shared with TRBD1. The CDR3 contains 14 residues. In germline, CDR1 is MGHDK, CDR2 SYGVNS. With V trimmed by 6 bases and J by 8 bases, 5 bases remained unmatched. The CDR3 region is CASSLGQGDSPLHF. The CDR3, as DNA: TGTGCCAGCAGCCTGGGACAGGGTGATTCACCCCTCCACTTT.

This clone was picked up a small number of times. The chain is built from TRBV2 and TRBJ2-7; D may be TRBD2 (6 bases). The CDR3 is 11 amino acids. Trimming cost V 7 bases and J 9 bases, with 13 bases left between them. CDR1 SNHLY and CDR2 FYNNEI come from the germline V gene. CDR3 residues: CASTAGPRQYF. The CDR3 DNA sequence: TGTGCCAGCACCGCGGGACCTCGGCAGTACTTC.

The chain couples TRBV6-6 to TRBJ2-7, with 7 bases that match TRBD1. Unmatched junction bases numbered 10, after V lost 5 bases and J lost 6 bases. This CDR3 is 14 amino acids long. CDR1 and CDR2 (germline): MNHNY, SVGAGI (reference sequence). CDR3 DNA: TGTGCCAGCAGTGCCCCGACAGGGTTGGCCGAGCAGTACTTC. It specifies CASSAPTGLAEQYF.

The CDR3 spells CASSLGGPKTLGGYTF. DNA of the CDR3: TGTGCCAGCAGTTTGGGGGGACCCAAGACCTTGGGGGGCTACACCTTC. This sequence joins TRBV27 and TRBJ1-2; TRBD1 might be the D (5 bases). The V end lost 3 bases, the J end lost 8 bases, and 22 bases lay between the germline ends. Germline V gene lookup returns CDR1 MNHEY and CDR2 SMNVEV (reference sequence). The CDR3 sequence is 16 residues long.

The rearrangement uses TRBV4-2 and TRBJ2-3; D not resolved. This CDR3 is 15 amino acids long. Germline loops: CDR1 LGHNA, CDR2 YNFKEQ. V lost 0 bases and J lost 0, with 7 bases in between. The CDR3 reads CASSQDSTSTDTQYF. CDR3 bases: TGTGCCAGCAGCCAAGATAGTACTAGCACAGATACGCAGTATTTT.

This chain links TRBV19 with TRBJ2-7; 12 bases agree with TRBD2. The V segment lost 6 bases and the J segment 2 bases; nucleotides outside the gene matches: 8. The CDR3 loop spans 16 amino acids. The germline V gene encodes CDR1 LNHDA and CDR2 SQIVND (reference sequence). The CDR3 region is CASSPTSGGLTYEQYF. CDR3 bases: TGTGCCAGTAGCCCTACTAGCGGGGGGCTCACCTACGAGCAGTACTTC.

The chain couples TRBV7-3 to TRBJ2-6, with a weak D call TRBD1 (5 bases). Germline CDR1 SGHTA, CDR2 FQGTGA. The length of the CDR3 is 16 residues. The V and J ends lost 3 bases and 0 bases respectively, with 9 bases between them. This CDR3 is CASSLGRNSGANVLTF. Written as DNA, the CDR3 is TGTGCCAGCAGCTTGGGGCGGAACTCTGGGGCCAACGTCCTGACTTTC.

Regarding this clone: One junction end disagrees with the germline gene, perhaps due to a read error. Written as DNA, the CDR3 is TGCGCCAGCAGCAGTCGTTCCTGGGACACCTCCCACGAGCAGTACTTC. This sequence encodes CASSSRSWDTSHEQYF. The chain couples TRBV5-1 to TRBJ2-7; D possibly corresponds to TRBD1 (6 bases). Germline CDR1 SGHRS, CDR2 YFSETQ. This CDR3 has 16 residues. Full variable domain (rest looked up from reference TRBV5-1 and TRBJ2-7): KAGVTQTPRYLIKTRGQQVTLSCSPISGHRSVSWYQQTPGQGLQFLFEYFSETQRNKGNFPGRFSGRQFSNSRSEMNVSTLELGDSALYLCASSSRSWDTSHEQYFGPGTRLTVT.

A few counts support this clone. The V call is TRBV5-6, the J call TRBJ2-5; TRBD1 aligns across 8 bases. V shed 3 bases and J 7 bases; nucleotides not matched to a gene: 8. The germline gives CDR1 SGHDT, CDR2 YYEEEE. CDR3 length: 14 amino acids. The CDR3 reads CASSSRTGRGTQYF. Written as DNA, the CDR3 is TGTGCCAGCAGCTCCCGGACAGGGAGAGGGACCCAGTACTTC.

The chain joins TRBV7-2 to TRBJ1-1; 10 nucleotides line up with TRBD1. V gave up 3 bases and J gave up 1 base; unmatched junction bases: 11. The CDR3 covers 18 residues. Germline V gives CDR1 SGHTA, CDR2 FQGNSA. CDR3 bases: TGTGCCAGCAGCTTGGGTGACAGGGGGCGTTCGGGGAACACTGAAGCTTTCTTT. Translation gives CASSLGDRGRSGNTEAFF.

The chain employs TRBV7-9 and TRBJ1-2; weak D call: TRBD1 (6 bases). Germline CDR1 and CDR2: SEHNR and FQNEAQ (reference sequence). The V end lost 5 bases, the J end lost 0 bases, and 13 bases lay between the germline ends. The CDR3 is 15 residues long. The CDR3 bases are TGTGCCAGCAGCCCCGGACAGCTCGCTAACTATGGCTACACCTTC. It specifies CASSPGQLANYGYTF.

This clone was seen once. CDR3 nucleotides: TGTGCCAGCAGCCCGGGGACAGGCGGGGGGGGCACTGAAGCTTTCTTT. It codes for CASSPGTGGGGTEAFF. The genes are TRBV11-2 and TRBJ1-1; 8 bases are shared with TRBD1. The trim removed 5 bases at V and 4 bases at J, leaving 12 bases unmatched. This CDR3 contains 16 residues. Germline V gene lookup returns CDR1 SGHAT and CDR2 FQNNGV.

This clone turned up a few times. The genes are TRBV5-6 and TRBJ2-5; 9 bases align to TRBD1. Trimming took 6 bases from V and 2 from J; bases not matched to a gene: 5. The CDR3 extends over 14 amino acids. Germline V CDR1 and CDR2: SGHDT, YYEEEE. In DNA, the CDR3 is TGTGCCAGCACCGGGACAGGGTCTCAAGAGACCCAGTACTTC. Its translation: CASTGTGSQETQYF.

The J gene is TRBJ2-7, the V gene TRBV7-2; 9 bases line up with TRBD1. V lost 0 bases to trimming and J lost 6 bases; unmatched junction nucleotides: 6. The V gene's germline CDR1 is SGHTA and CDR2 FQGNSA. The CDR3 is made up of 15 amino acids. CDR3 bases: TGTGCCAGCAGCTTAGCTGGGACAGGGCGGACCGAGCAGTACTTC. This translates into CASSLAGTGRTEQYF.

The chain uses TRBV10-3 and TRBJ2-7, with D tentatively TRBD1 (5 bases). In germline, CDR1 is ENHRY, CDR2 SYGVKD. Deletions cut 0 bases from V and 3 bases from J, with 12 bases between. This CDR3 is 15 amino acids long. In nucleotides, the CDR3 is TGTGCCATCAGTGAGTCACTACAGGTATACTACGAGCAGTACTTC. This codes for CAISESLQVYYEQYF.

The chain links TRBV5-1 to TRBJ1-6, with D uncertain. CDR3 length: 15 residues. Trimming stripped 4 bases from V and 16 bases from J, with 24 bases between. The germline gives CDR1 SGHRS, CDR2 YFSETQ. Here the CDR3 reads CASSLEYRRVTELHF. DNA of the CDR3: TGCGCCAGCAGCCTTGAGTATCGCCGGGTCACCGAGCTCCACTTT.

In its sample, this clone was seen once. In DNA form, the CDR3 reads TGTGCCAGCAGCCCGCAGGGGGGAAACATTCAGTACTTC. The encoded protein is CASSPQGGNIQYF. The genes are TRBV7-3 and TRBJ2-4, with D possibly being TRBD1 (7 bases). The CDR3 runs 13 residues. CDR1 is SGHTA, CDR2 FQGTGA, per germline. V lost 5 bases to trimming and J lost 6 bases, with 11 bases between them.

V and J are TRBV10-3 and TRBJ1-1; D call uncertain. The V and J ends lost 3 bases and 6 bases respectively, with 8 bases between them. The CDR3 loop spans 12 amino acids. Germline CDR1 ENHRY, CDR2 SYGVKD. The CDR3 region is CAISDNPPEAFF. The DNA for the CDR3 is TGTGCCATCAGTGACAATCCCCCTGAAGCTTTCTTT.

This rearrangement joins TRBV7-3 to TRBJ2-5; D unclear. The CDR3 is 13 residues long. Germline-derived CDR1 and CDR2 are SGHTA and FQGTGA. The ends were cut back, 5 bases at V and 7 bases at J, with 14 bases in the middle. Written as DNA, the CDR3 is TGTGCCAGCAGCCCCGACTTTAAAGGGACCCAGTACTTC. Protein product: CASSPDFKGTQYF.